This TCR beta chain derives from a study of regulatory T cells in long-lasting Graves disease. Building the TCR beta libraries relied on iRepertoire HTBI primers, and CDR3 regions underwent Arm-PCR. MiXCR, applied by TCRdb to the multiplex PCR reads, yields one record per CDR3 protein. Here the sample spans over 350,000 distinct CDR3 sequences, about 14% being singletons. Specified time point: newly diagnosed GD, antithyroid drugs for less than 3 months. Extracted PBMC RNA gave rise to the TCR library. Study-wide results and limits: Persistent Graves' patients showed reduced TCR diversity versus newly diagnosed patients.

Notes on this clonotype: Its antigen is not identified. A clone one base away is much larger, so this may be a read error.

This CDR3 has 15 amino acids. CDR1 MRHNA and CDR2 SNTAGT come from the germline V gene. J lost 4 bases, V lost 10 bases, and 13 bases had no gene match. The sample was also linked to a second study, of T cells in Graves' hyperthyroidism and ophthalmopathy. That work states: Lactation, pregnancy, other autoimmune disease or uncontrolled infection excluded patients. In the first-round RT-PCR of the TCR CDR3, the HTBI primer set was used.

The sample was peripheral blood mononuclear cells (PBMCs), taken at new diagnosis, from a patient treated with antithyroid drugs. The rearrangement joins TRBV6-4 to TRBJ2-7, with 10 bases fitting TRBD1. This receptor was taken from a woman in her forties or fifties with Graves disease. The CDR3 sequence is CANREDGTGVYEQYF. The CDR3, as DNA: TGTGCCAACAGGGAGGACGGGACAGGGGTTTACGAGCAGTACTTC.